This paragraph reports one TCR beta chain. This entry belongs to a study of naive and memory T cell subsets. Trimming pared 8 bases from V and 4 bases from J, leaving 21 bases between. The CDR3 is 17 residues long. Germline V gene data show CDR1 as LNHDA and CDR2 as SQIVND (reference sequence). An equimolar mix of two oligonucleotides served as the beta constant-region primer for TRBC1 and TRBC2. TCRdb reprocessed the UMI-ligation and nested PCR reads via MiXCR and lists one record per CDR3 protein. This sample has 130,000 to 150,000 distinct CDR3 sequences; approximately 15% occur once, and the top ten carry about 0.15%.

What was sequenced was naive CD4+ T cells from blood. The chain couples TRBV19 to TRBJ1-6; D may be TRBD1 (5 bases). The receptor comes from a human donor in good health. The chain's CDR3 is CASCPDRNNVYNSPLHF. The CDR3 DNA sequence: TGTGCCAGTTGCCCCGACAGAAACAACGTTTATAATTCACCCCTCCACTTT. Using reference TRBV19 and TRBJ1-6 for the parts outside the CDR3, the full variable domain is DGGITQSPKYLFRKEGQNVTLSCEQNLNHDAMYWYRQDPGQGLRLIYYSQIVNDFQKGDIAEGYSVSREKKESFPLTVTSAQKNPTAFYLCASCPDRNNVYNSPLHFGNGTRLTVT.